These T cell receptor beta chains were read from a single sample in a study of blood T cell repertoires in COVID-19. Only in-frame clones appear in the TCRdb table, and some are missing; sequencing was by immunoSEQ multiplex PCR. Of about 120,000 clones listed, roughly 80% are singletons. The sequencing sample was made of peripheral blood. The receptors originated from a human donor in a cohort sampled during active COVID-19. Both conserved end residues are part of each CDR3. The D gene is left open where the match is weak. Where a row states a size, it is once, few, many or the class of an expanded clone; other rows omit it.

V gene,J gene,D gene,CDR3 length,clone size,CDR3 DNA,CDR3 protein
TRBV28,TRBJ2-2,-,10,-,TGTGCCAGCCGCCGCGAGGAGCTGTTTTTT,CASRREELFF
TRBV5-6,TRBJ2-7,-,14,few,TGTGCCAGCAGCTCGACGGCTAGCTCCTACGAGCAGTACTTC,CASSSTASSYEQYF
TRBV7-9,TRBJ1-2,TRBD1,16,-,TGTGCCAGCAGCTTGACGCAGGGGGCGGGAGGGTATGGCTACACCTTC,CASSLTQGAGGYGYTF
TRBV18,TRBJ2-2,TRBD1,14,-,TGTGCCAGCTCACCGAACAGGGGGACCGGGGAGCTGTTTTTT,CASSPNRGTGELFF
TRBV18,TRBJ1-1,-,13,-,TGTGCCAGCTCACCACCGGGTGGAGATGAAGCTTTCTTT,CASSPPGGDEAFF
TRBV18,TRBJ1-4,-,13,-,TGTGCCAGCTCACCAGGCACAGATGAAAAACTGTTTTTT,CASSPGTDEKLFF
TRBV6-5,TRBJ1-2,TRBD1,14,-,TGTGCCAGCAGGGGGACAGCGCCTAACTATGGCTACACCTTC,CASRGTAPNYGYTF
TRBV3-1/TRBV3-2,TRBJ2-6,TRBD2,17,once,TGTGCCAGCAGCCAATTAGCGGGGGCGTCTGGGGCCAACGTCCTGACTTTC,CASSQLAGASGANVLTF
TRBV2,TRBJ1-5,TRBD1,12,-,TGTGCCAGCATGACAGGGGGTGAAGCCCAGCATTTT,CASMTGGEAQHF
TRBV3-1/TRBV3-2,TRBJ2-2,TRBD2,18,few,TGTGCCAGCAGCCTGGGACTAGCGGGGGGCTCGAACACCGGGGAGCTGTTTTTT,CASSLGLAGGSNTGELFF
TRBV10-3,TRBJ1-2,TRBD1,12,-,TGTGCCAGGACAGGGAAACCCCCTGGCTACACCTTC,CARTGKPPGYTF
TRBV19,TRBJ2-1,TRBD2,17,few,TGTGCCAGTAGTATAGGGACTAGCGGTATGACCTACAATGAGCAGTTCTTC,CASSIGTSGMTYNEQFF
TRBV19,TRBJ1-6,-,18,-,TGTGCCAGTAGTATAGTGGCGACTGCAAGCTCCTATAATTCACCCCTCCACTTT,CASSIVATASSYNSPLHF